This record looks at one T cell receptor (beta chain) sequence and its context. What antigen it recognizes has not been identified. No qualities accompany the bases; no much larger clone lies one base away. The CDR3 goes from the cysteine to the phenylalanine over 15 residues. Only CDR3 DNA remains: 45 bases, in frame from the first base. Via the germline V gene (reference sequence), CDR1 is MNHEY and CDR2 SMNVEV. The trim is 7 bases for V and 6 bases for J, with a gap of 22 bases between the germline ends. The data were taken from a study of vaccination and CD4 T cells after COVID-19 (dated by TCRdb to 2022 to 2024). In terms of the full investigation: Convalescent patients had a positive SARS-CoV-2 result on nasal swab PCR, and of these patients, fewer than ten had mild disease and one had severe disease. Each participant got two doses of either the Pfizer-BioNTech BNT162b2 vaccine (n=8) or the Moderna mRNA-1273 vaccine (n=2). Six males and four females were included in the convalescent cohort, with two Hispanic individuals, seven Caucasians, two Asians and one multiracial person represented. In around 9 COVID-19 convalescent patients and a handful of infection-naive healthy vaccine recipients, researchers compared the spike-specific CD4+ TCR repertoire from before mRNA vaccination with the repertoire from after. Control cultures received a CEFX viral epitope pool as the positive control, an HIV-1 Nef peptide pool as the negative control, or no peptide. Post-COVID blood samples from convalescent patients were collected a median of roughly 100 days after diagnosis, with a range of roughly 35 to 170 days. For stimulating the cultures, overlapping spike peptide pools were used, derived from SARS-CoV-2 as well as from the common cold coronaviruses HCoV-NL63, HCoV-OC43 and HCoV-229E. The time from the second vaccine dose to post-vaccine blood sampling had a median of approximately 72 days and ranged from roughly 13 to 241 days. Summary of the overall study and its limitations: Relatively few convalescent patients were included in the study, and early timepoints after natural infection were not analyzed. An increase in the median number of SARS-CoV-2-reactive clonotypes from roughly 20 after infection to roughly 38 after vaccination was observed, but the change was not found to be significant. Of the vaccine-specific clones found in convalescent patients, nearly all (304 of 307) were mono-reactive for SARS-CoV-2 spike instead of being cross-reactive with common cold coronaviruses. In convalescent patients, a median around 86% of post-vaccine SARS-CoV-2-reactive clones were detected only after vaccination, and vaccine-specific priming was suggested by this finding.

What the treatment or condition label conveys for this sample: roughly ten-day PBMC culture with coronavirus spike peptide pools or control peptides (ViraFEST assay). The ViraFEST assay was used in the study, in which antigen-specific T cells were expanded with peptide pools and expanded clonotypes were subsequently identified by TCR sequencing. The positive SARS-CoV-2 PCR tests of the convalescent patients were dated from March to December 2020, before the Alpha, Beta and Delta variants emerged in the United States. Each well held two million PBMCs cultured with roughly 10 ug/ml peptide pools in IMDM containing around 4.5% human AB serum and roughly 9 IU/ml IL-2. Half of the culture medium was replaced with fresh IL-2-containing medium on days 3 and 7. After 10 to 11 days of culture, CD4+ T cells were isolated by negative selection using the EasySep CD4+ T cell isolation kit. PBMCs were separated from whole blood using Ficoll-Paque Plus gradient centrifugation and then either used fresh or cryopreserved at -140C. Culture conditions were generally each tested in triplicate wells.

Library generation was performed with PCR. TCR sequencing of DNA from cultured CD4+ T cells used the Oncomine TCR Beta short-read assay at the Johns Hopkins FTIC core. The QIAamp micro DNA kit was used to extract genomic DNA from the cultured CD4+ T cells. Oncomine TCR Beta libraries made from cultured CD4+ T cells were pooled using unique dual indexes and sequenced on an Illumina iSeq 100. Regarding the original processing steps: Non-productive sequences were filtered out, and CDR3s that did not start with C, did not end with F or W, or were shorter than 7 amino acids were discarded. Antigen-specific clonotypes were identified using the MANAFEST web application through comparison of peptide-stimulated wells with reference and other culture wells. For a clone to be called positive, the clone needed an FDR below 0.05, an odds ratio above 5, and a productive frequency above 0.1% in at least two of three replicate wells. A clonotype was classed as cross-reactive if the clonotype showed significant expansion both in SARS-CoV-2 spike wells and in at least one common cold coronavirus spike condition. CDR3 homology was assessed with Levenshtein distances (stringdist) and unrooted phylogenetic trees (ape) in R version 3.6.1. The public reads were reprocessed in TCRdb via fastp at Q25 and MiXCR, keeping in-frame beta chains. Rows are unified per CDR3 protein, each entry keeping the most common DNA and genes. TCRdb assigned the V and J calls; the authors' analysis was not used. In all, the sample holds 13,000 to 15,000 distinct CDR3 sequences, and roughly a third of those were seen once. Of the sample, roughly 10% falls within the top ten clones.

This sequence uses TRBV27 and TRBJ2-7; the D assignment is uncertain and may be TRBD1 or TRBD2, with 5 bases supporting each. The sequence came from a human donor who had recovered from COVID-19. The sequences come from CD4+ T cells from blood, cultured in vitro, collected after SARS-CoV-2 vaccination. The sequenced DNA is TGTGCCAGCAAACCCCTGGGGACCGTCCCCTCCGAGCAGTACTTC. Its translation reads: CASKPLGTVPSEQYF.